Presented here are 31 T cell receptor beta chains from one specimen sequenced in a study of regulatory T cells in long-lasting Graves disease. Both iRepertoire HTBI primers and Arm-PCR of CDR3 regions were used to build the TCR beta libraries. TCRdb ran MiXCR on the multiplex PCR reads and lists one entry per CDR3 protein. The data show 600,000 to 800,000 distinct CDR3 sequences, 25% to 35% seen once. Time point reported: persistent/refractory GD, antithyroid drugs over 5 years with positive TRAb. The TCR library was made from RNA that had been extracted from PBMCs in TRIzol. The sample here was peripheral blood mononuclear cells (PBMCs), taken when the disease was refractory, from a patient treated with antithyroid drugs. Receptors originate from a female donor with Graves disease.

This clonotype was seen at least ten times. The rearrangement uses TRBV5-6 and TRBJ1-4; D is ambiguous. The CDR3 runs 14 residues. The V end was cut by 0 bases, the J end by 3 bases, with 6 bases between. Germline V gene sequence: CDR1 SGHDT, CDR2 YYEEEE. CDR3 in amino acids: CASSLGWANEKLFF. The DNA of the CDR3 is TGTGCCAGCAGCTTGGGCTGGGCTAATGAAAAACTGTTTTTT.

The chain uses TRBV6-1 and TRBJ2-1, with D maybe TRBD2 (6 bases). Germline CDR1 reads MNHNS; CDR2 reads SASEGT. Trimming removed 4 bases from V and 5 bases from J, with 12 bases in between. CDR3 length: 14 amino acids. This CDR3 is CASSVAGPNNEQFF. Here the CDR3 DNA reads TGTGCCAGCAGTGTGGCGGGACCCAACAATGAGCAGTTCTTC.

This clonotype came up a few times. The chain combines TRBV6-1 with TRBJ2-1; 13 bases are shared with TRBD2. This CDR3 is 15 amino acids long. The germline V gene encodes CDR1 MNHNS and CDR2 SASEGT. The V and J ends lost 7 bases and 5 bases, in that order; junction bases with no gene match: 5. The CDR3 reads CASNEGLAGHNEQFF. The CDR3 DNA reads as TGTGCCAGCAACGAGGGACTAGCGGGGCACAATGAGCAGTTCTTC.

This clonotype was counted only a few times. The genes are TRBV19 and TRBJ2-2; 13 positions agree with TRBD2. Germline trimming cut 4 bases from V and 6 bases from J; bases unmatched to any gene: 11. The CDR3 totals 18 residues. Germline-derived CDR1 and CDR2 are LNHDA and SQIVND (reference sequence). CDR3 in DNA: TGTGCCAGTAGTAAAACCGGGACTAGCGGGATCTTGGCCGGGGAGCTGTTTTTT. Protein sequence: CASSKTGTSGILAGELFF.

This clonotype was detected ten times or more. The chain links TRBV11-3 to TRBJ2-7; tentative D call: TRBD2 (6 bases). In germline, CDR1 is SGHNT, CDR2 YENEEA. V was cut by 2 bases and J by 5 bases, with 13 bases left in between. This CDR3 region has 14 residues. The CDR3 region has the DNA TGTGCCAGCAGCTTAATCCGGGGGAACGACGAGCAGTACTTC. Translation gives CASSLIRGNDEQYF. Filled out from reference TRBV11-3 and TRBJ2-7, the complete variable domain reads EAGVVQSPRYKIIEKKQPVAFWCNPISGHNTLYWYLQNLGQGPELLIRYENEEAVDDSQLPKDRFSAERLKGVDSTLKIQPAELGDSAVYLCASSLIRGNDEQYFGPGTRLTVT.

At least ten counts were recorded for this clonotype. The chain carries TRBV6-5 and TRBJ1-5; 8 nucleotides agree with TRBD1. The CDR3 is made up of 15 amino acids. The V segment lost 1 base and the J segment 3 bases; nucleotides outside the gene matches: 2. Germline-derived CDR1 and CDR2 are MNHEY and SVGAGI. DNA for the CDR3: TGTGCCAGCAGTTACTTGGACAGGGTCAATCAGCCCCAGCATTTT. Encoded protein: CASSYLDRVNQPQHF.

Points on this clonotype: A single base separates this from a much larger clone, so it may be a read error. No conserved phenylalanine or tryptophan is present at the end of the CDR3, so a read error is the likely explanation. The chain joins TRBV11-1 to TRBJ1-2, with 9 bases identical to TRBD1. The germline gives CDR1 SGHAT, CDR2 FQDESV (reference sequence). The J segment lost 7 bases and the V segment lost 5 bases, leaving 5 bases of the junction unmatched. This CDR3 comprises 13 residues. The CDR3 DNA reads TGTGCCAGCAGCCAGGACAGGGGAAGTGGCTACACCCTC. This translates into CASSQDRGSGYTL.

The chain recombines TRBV19 with TRBJ2-1, with TRBD2 identical over 8 bases. Germline V gene data show CDR1 as LNHDA and CDR2 as SQIVND (reference sequence). CDR3 length: 17 residues. Losses at the gene ends were 2 bases for V and 0 bases for J; bases not matched to a gene: 6. The CDR3 here is CASSIFGSGSSYNEQFF. The CDR3 DNA sequence: TGTGCCAGTAGTATATTCGGGAGCGGGAGCTCCTACAATGAGCAGTTCTTC.

The chain uses TRBV19 and TRBJ1-3; no firm D call. This CDR3 spans 14 amino acids. The germline V and J ends were trimmed by 3 bases and 0 bases, with 6 bases remaining between them. CDR1 LNHDA and CDR2 SQIVND come from the germline V gene (reference sequence). The CDR3 DNA reads TGTGCCAGTAGTATCAAGAGCTCTGGAAACACCATATATTTT. Translating gives CASSIKSSGNTIYF.

This clonotype has just one count. The V gene is TRBV20-1, the J gene TRBJ1-4; D not resolved. Between the trimmed V and J ends, which lost 2 bases and 7 bases, there was a span of 17 bases. The CDR3 has 15 amino acids. Germline-derived CDR1 and CDR2 are DFQATT and SNEGSKA (reference sequence). The CDR3 here is CSARLALGPGEKLFF. The CDR3 nucleotides read TGCAGTGCTAGATTGGCCCTCGGCCCTGGTGAAAAACTGTTTTTT.

This clonotype has ten or more counts. DNA of the CDR3: TGTGCCAGCAGCTTACCAGCGGAGCAGTACTTC. This sequence encodes CASSLPAEQYF. The V and J genes are TRBV7-3 and TRBJ2-7; D call uncertain. The CDR3 is 11 amino acids. CDR1 is SGHTA and CDR2 is FQGTGA in the germline V gene. Trimming took 2 bases from V and 7 from J, leaving 6 bases between them.

The chain links TRBV9 to TRBJ1-4; a possible D gene is TRBD1 (5 bases). Germline assignment: CDR1 SGDLS and CDR2 YYNGEE. CDR3 length equals 17 residues. Deletions cut 4 bases from V and 6 bases from J, with 22 bases between. In nucleotides, the CDR3 is TGTGCCAGCAGCCCCACCGGCGGGGGAAGGGGTGATGAAAAACTGTTTTTT. This translates into CASSPTGGGRGDEKLFF.

V gene TRBV20-1 combines with J gene TRBJ2-2; D possibly corresponds to TRBD2 (6 bases). Germline values: CDR1 DFQATT, CDR2 SNEGSKA (reference sequence). This CDR3 region has 16 residues. Between the trimmed V and J ends, which lost 0 bases and 4 bases, there was a span of 15 bases. The CDR3 sequence: CSARDEGAGPTGELFF. CDR3 in DNA: TGCAGTGCTAGAGATGAAGGAGCGGGCCCCACCGGGGAGCTGTTTTTT.

This clonotype was counted between two and nine times. For the CDR3, the DNA is TGTGCCAGCAGCCAAGAAGGCGGTCCGAGGACTGAAGCTTTCTTT. This sequence encodes CASSQEGGPRTEAFF. V is TRBV3-1 and J is TRBJ1-1, with no clear D. The CDR3 is made up of 15 amino acids. Trimming took 0 bases from V and 5 from J, leaving 13 bases between them. Germline CDR1 LGHDT, CDR2 YNNKEL (reference sequence).

The chain recombines TRBV15 with TRBJ1-1; D perhaps matches TRBD1 (6 bases). The CDR3 has 14 amino acids. Trimming removed 2 bases at V and 5 bases at J, with 12 bases between. Germline V lookup: CDR1 LNHNV, CDR2 YYDKDF (reference sequence). CDR3 DNA sequence: TGTGCCACCAGCAGAAAACAGGGTCGGACTGAAGCTTTCTTT. Protein sequence: CATSRKQGRTEAFF. The complete variable domain, with remaining parts taken from reference TRBV15 and TRBJ1-1, reads DAMVIQNPRYQVTQFGKPVTLSCSQTLNHNVMYWYQQKSSQAPKLLFHYYDKDFNNEADTPDNFQSRRPNTSFCFLDIRSPGLGDTAMYLCATSRKQGRTEAFFGQGTRLTVV.

The chain uses TRBV11-2 and TRBJ1-5; D unclear. The CDR3 length is 15 residues. Trimming left V 0 bases short and J 3 bases short, with 9 bases between. Germline-derived CDR1 and CDR2 are SGHAT and FQNNGV. The CDR3 DNA sequence: TGTGCCAGCAGCTTAGAAGGTGGACCCAATCAGCCCCAGCATTTT. Translated: CASSLEGGPNQPQHF. Supplemented by reference TRBV11-2 and TRBJ1-5, the full variable domain reads EAGVAQSPRYKIIEKRQSVAFWCNPISGHATLYWYQQILGQGPKLLIQFQNNGVVDDSQLPKDRFSAERLKGVDSTLKIQPAKLEDSAVYLCASSLEGGPNQPQHFGDGTRLSIL.

The chain is built from TRBV12-3 or TRBV12-4 and TRBJ2-3, with 13 bases that match TRBD2. The J segment lost 4 bases and the V segment lost 5 bases, leaving 6 bases of the junction unmatched. CDR3 length: 16 amino acids. The DNA of the CDR3 is TGTGCCAGCAGTCCTCGGACTAGCGGGAGACCAGATACGCAGTATTTT. It codes for CASSPRTSGRPDTQYF.

Only a few counts were recorded for this clonotype. CDR3 sequence: CASSSLLGLQPQHF. CDR3 coding DNA: TGTGCCAGCAGTTCCCTTCTAGGATTGCAGCCCCAGCATTTT. The chain joins TRBV27 to TRBJ1-5; no reliable D call. The CDR3 runs 14 residues. The V end was cut by 4 bases, the J end by 7 bases, with 14 bases between. Per germline, CDR1 MNHEY and CDR2 SMNVEV (reference sequence).

In this sample, this clonotype turned up a few times. The V gene is TRBV19, the J gene TRBJ1-6; 7 bases are a match to TRBD1. Germline CDR1 reads LNHDA; CDR2 reads SQIVND (reference sequence). This CDR3 has 14 residues. The junction had 3 bases not matched to a gene; V was cut back by 6 bases and J by 4 bases. The CDR3 reads CASSGTEYNSPLHF. CDR3 nucleotides: TGTGCCAGTAGCGGGACAGAATATAATTCACCCCTCCACTTT.

The chain carries TRBV5-4 and TRBJ1-2, with a weak D call TRBD1 (6 bases). V was cut by 1 base and J by 5 bases, with 12 bases left in between. Looked up from germline, CDR1 is SGHNT and CDR2 is YYREEE (reference sequence). CDR3 length equals 14 residues. Here the CDR3 reads CASSLSRRGYGYTF. The CDR3 DNA is TGTGCCAGCAGCTTGTCTCGGAGGGGGTATGGCTACACCTTC.

This chain links TRBV3-1 with TRBJ2-7, with D perhaps assigned TRBD1 or TRBD2 (6 bases each). Germline lookup yields CDR1 LGHDT and CDR2 YNNKEL (reference sequence). The ends were cut back, 3 bases at V and 2 bases at J, with 20 bases in the middle. The CDR3 runs to 17 residues. CDR3 amino acids: CASSQGDRRDTTYEQYF. CDR3 bases: TGTGCCAGCAGCCAGGGTGATCGGCGGGACACCACCTACGAGCAGTACTTC.

The chain is built from TRBV9 and TRBJ1-1; D gene ambiguous. CDR1 is SGDLS and CDR2 is YYNGEE in the germline V gene. The CDR3 extends over 17 amino acids. V was clipped by 0 bases and J by 4 bases, with 19 bases between them. CDR3 sequence (DNA): TGTGCCAGCAGCGTAGCTACTATCCAGGACCCCTCCACTGAAGCTTTCTTT. This gives the protein CASSVATIQDPSTEAFF.

The chain is built from TRBV10-3 and TRBJ1-2; no clear D gene. The CDR3 runs 11 residues. CDR1 ENHRY and CDR2 SYGVKD come from the germline V gene. Trimming took 3 bases from V and 8 from J, leaving 7 bases between them. The CDR3 DNA follows: TGTGCCATCAGTGATGGTTGGGGCTACACCTTC. Its translation: CAISDGWGYTF.

This clonotype was found a few times. J is TRBJ2-7 and V is TRBV6-1, with D perhaps assigned TRBD1 or TRBD2 (5 bases each). Per the germline V gene, CDR1 is MNHNS and CDR2 is SASEGT. Deletions cut 4 bases from V and 3 bases from J, with 13 bases between. There are 14 residues in the CDR3. CDR3 residues: CASSGTARGYEQYF. The DNA of the CDR3 is TGTGCCAGCAGTGGAACAGCGAGGGGCTACGAGCAGTACTTC.

This clonotype was seen repeatedly, ten times or more. The J gene is TRBJ2-5, the V gene TRBV10-3; D remains unclear. The V and J ends lost 8 bases and 2 bases respectively, with 9 bases between them. Germline V lookup: CDR1 ENHRY, CDR2 SYGVKD. The CDR3 is made up of 12 amino acids. DNA of the CDR3: TGTGCCATCGCCGGTTCACAAGAGACCCAGTACTTC. Its protein product is CAIAGSQETQYF.

This clonotype was recorded many times. The junction and the germline gene differ at one end; a read error may be behind it. This chain joins TRBV11-2 and TRBJ1-1; tentatively, D is TRBD1 (6 bases). Per the germline V gene, CDR1 is SGHAT and CDR2 is FQNNGV. This CDR3 contains 13 residues. The CDR3 reads CASTIKQGTVAFF. CDR3 DNA sequence: TGTGCCAGCACGATTAAACAGGGTACTGTAGCTTTCTTT.

About this clonotype itself: The junction does not match germline at one end; this may be a read error. CDR3 sequence (DNA): TGTGCCAGTAGTATCAAGGGGGACACTGAAGCTTCCTTT. Its protein is CASSIKGDTEASF. V and J are TRBV19 and TRBJ1-1; possible D gene TRBD1, 6 bases. This CDR3 contains 13 residues. Germline-derived CDR1 and CDR2 are LNHDA and SQIVND (reference sequence).

In its sample, this clonotype was seen many times. The V call is TRBV11-2, the J call TRBJ2-5; 12 bases are shared with TRBD2. This CDR3 is 15 amino acids long. Germline V gives CDR1 SGHAT, CDR2 FQNNGV. V lost 5 bases to trimming and J lost 5 bases; unmatched junction nucleotides: 6. In DNA, the CDR3 is TGTGCCAGCAGCAGTCTAGCGGGAGGGCGGGAGACCCAGTACTTC. Its translation is CASSSLAGGRETQYF.

Concerning this clonotype: A much larger clone is a single base away; this may be a read error. The chain uses TRBV28 and TRBJ2-7; no clear D gene. CDR1 is MDHEN and CDR2 is SYDVKM in the germline V gene. This CDR3 is 12 amino acids long. Trimming pared 8 bases from V and 4 bases from J, leaving 12 bases between. The CDR3 DNA is TGTGCCAGCGGCACCCTAAGGTACGAGCAGTACTTC. This gives the protein CASGTLRYEQYF.

V usage is TRBV20-1 and J usage is TRBJ2-7; D might be TRBD1 or TRBD2, each matching 5 bases. V lost 4 bases and J 1 base, leaving 14 bases between the germline ends. CDR1 and CDR2 (germline): DFQATT, SNEGSKA (reference sequence). The CDR3 spans 14 residues. This chain's CDR3 is CSANTGTASYEQYF. The CDR3 region has the DNA TGCAGTGCTAATACCGGGACCGCATCCTACGAGCAGTACTTC.

This chain links TRBV29-1 with TRBJ1-5; maybe TRBD1 (6 bases). The length of the CDR3 is 14 residues. Germline V gene sequence: CDR1 SQVTM, CDR2 ANQGSEA. Trimming pared 5 bases from V and 0 bases from J, leaving 11 bases between. Written as DNA, the CDR3 is TGCAGCGTTCGAACAGGGTATAGCAATCAGCCCCAGCATTTT. It is translated as CSVRTGYSNQPQHF.